This record looks at one TCR beta chain sequence and its context. Original methodology: Scientists estimated how many nucleated cells there were by amplifying reference gene primers. TCRdb's table, derived via immunoSEQ multiplex PCR, lists solely in-frame clones and lacks some. Clone size and the V and J calls come from that table; the DNA yielded D and trimming. The sample holds roughly 80,000 clones, around 79% seen once. This sample was taken from a study of blood T cell repertoires in COVID-19. For the study at large: Nucleic acid was either cDNA or gDNA, and it came from T cells, B-cell-depleted T cells, or PBMCs.

Germline V lookup: CDR1 SQVTM, CDR2 ANQGSEA. Trimming removed 1 base from V and 7 bases from J; junction bases left unmatched: 11. This CDR3 has 16 amino acids. Material: peripheral blood. This receptor was taken from an elderly man with acute or convalescent COVID-19. V gene TRBV29-1 combines with J gene TRBJ2-2; the match to TRBD2 covers 8 bases. CDR3 sequence: CSVEGSGGAASGELFF. The DNA for the CDR3 is TGCAGCGTTGAAGGATCCGGGGGGGCGGCGAGCGGGGAGCTGTTTTTT.